Sequencing of this T cell receptor (beta chain) was carried out in a study of cytomegalovirus exposure and HLA in healthy donors. Study results and caveats: It was 150 to 200 TCR beta chains that were listed as cytomegalovirus-associated. Most TCRs appeared rarely, but some public TCRs recurred in many donors. CMV antigen specificity of a few CMV-associated chains was confirmed in vitro. Reports indicated that the classifier achieved high specificity and sensitivity in diagnosing cytomegalovirus status.

With V trimmed by 4 bases and J by 8 bases, 6 bases remained unmatched. The CDR3 covers 14 residues. The germline V gene has CDR1 LGHNA and CDR2 YSLEER. Comments on this clone: Its antigen is as yet unknown.

The protocol was immunoSEQ multiplex PCR, while the TCRdb copy is restricted to in-frame clones and leaves out a portion. The data contain over 250,000 clones, approximately 86% of them singletons. Sequences were obtained from PBMCs. V and J are TRBV4-3 and TRBJ2-1, with 9 bases identical to TRBD2. The origin of this receptor is a woman between 18 and 29 years old in good health and CMV-seronegative. The CDR3 sequence: CASSLAGGSYEQFF. The DNA for the CDR3 is TGCGCCAGCAGCCTTGCGGGGGGGTCTTATGAGCAGTTCTTC.